This T cell receptor (beta chain) stems from a study of beta chain features in type 1 diabetes. About the research overall: Healthy donors and patients had similar age, gender and cell yields.

There are a few counts of this clone. Trimming cost V 5 bases and J 4 bases; bases outside gene matches: 17. This CDR3 region has 19 residues. Germline-derived CDR1 and CDR2 are SGHNT and YYREEE (reference sequence). All of the isolated RNA was reverse transcribed, so expressed TCRB transcripts were sequenced. For naive, central memory and regulatory T cell samples, reads averaged roughly 4 million. Libraries were prepared by immunoSEQ multiplex PCR; TCRdb keeps only in-frame clonotypes and omits some of them. The top ten clones hold about 6.7% of a sample with about 320,000 clones, 14% of them seen once.

What was sequenced was central memory CD4+ T cells from blood. The chain employs TRBV5-4 and TRBJ2-1, with 11 bases aligning to TRBD2. The receptor comes from a man aged 25-45 years in good health. CDR3 protein: CASSSSPDLAGGEYNEQFF. The CDR3 DNA reads TGTGCCAGCAGTTCGAGCCCTGATTTAGCGGGGGGGGAGTACAATGAGCAGTTCTTC.